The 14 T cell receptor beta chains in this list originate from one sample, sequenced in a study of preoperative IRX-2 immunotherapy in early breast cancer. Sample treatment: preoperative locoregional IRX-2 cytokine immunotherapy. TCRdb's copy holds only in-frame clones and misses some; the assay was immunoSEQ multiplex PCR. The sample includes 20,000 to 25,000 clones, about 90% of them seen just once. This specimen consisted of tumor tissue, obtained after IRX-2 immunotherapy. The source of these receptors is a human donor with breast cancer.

CDR3 in DNA: TGTGCCAGTAGTACACACGGGAGGGCCTATCTTGGCTACACCTTC. It codes for CASSTHGRAYLGYTF. The chain combines TRBV19 with TRBJ1-2; D gene unclear. V was cut by 4 bases and J by 7 bases, with 19 bases left in between. The CDR3 consists of 15 residues. Germline V CDR1 and CDR2: LNHDA, SQIVND (reference sequence). Supplemented by reference TRBV19 and TRBJ1-2, the full variable domain reads DGGITQSPKYLFRKEGQNVTLSCEQNLNHDAMYWYRQDPGQGLRLIYYSQIVNDFQKGDIAEGYSVSREKKESFPLTVTSAQKNPTAFYLCASSTHGRAYLGYTFGSGTRLTVV.

This CDR3 reads CASSSRQGTLQDNSPLHF. Written as DNA, the CDR3 is TGCGCCAGCAGCTCGCGACAGGGTACTCTTCAGGATAATTCACCCCTCCACTTT. V gene TRBV4-1 combines with J gene TRBJ1-6; 7 positions agree with TRBD1. With V trimmed by 5 bases and J by 5 bases, 15 bases remained unmatched. Germline CDR1 MGHRA, CDR2 YSYEKL. This CDR3 spans 18 amino acids.

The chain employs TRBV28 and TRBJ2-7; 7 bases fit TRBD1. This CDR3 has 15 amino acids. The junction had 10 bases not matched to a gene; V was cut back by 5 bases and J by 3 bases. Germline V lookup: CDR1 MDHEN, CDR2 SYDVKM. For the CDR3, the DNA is TGTGCCAGCAGTCGAGGGGGCTCCTTAAACTACGAGCAGTACGTC. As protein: CASSRGGSLNYEQYV.

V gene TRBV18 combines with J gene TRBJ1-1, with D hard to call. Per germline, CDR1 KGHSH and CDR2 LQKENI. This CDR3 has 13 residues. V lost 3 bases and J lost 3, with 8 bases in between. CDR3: CASSPGWDTEAFF. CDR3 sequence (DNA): TGTGCCAGCTCACCCGGTTGGGACACTGAAGCTTTCTTT. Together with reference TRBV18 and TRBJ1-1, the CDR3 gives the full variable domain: NAGVMQNPRHLVRRRGQEARLRCSPMKGHSHVYWYRQLPEEGLKFMVYLQKENIIDESGMPKERFSAEFPKEGPSILRIQQVVRGDSAAYFCASSPGWDTEAFFGQGTRLTVV.

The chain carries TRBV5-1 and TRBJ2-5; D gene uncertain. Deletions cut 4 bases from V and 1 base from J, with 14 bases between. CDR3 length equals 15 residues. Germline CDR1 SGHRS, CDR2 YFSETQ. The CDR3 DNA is TGCGCCAGCAGCGCCGCTCCGTTACCCCAAGAGACCCAGTACTTC. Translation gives CASSAAPLPQETQYF.

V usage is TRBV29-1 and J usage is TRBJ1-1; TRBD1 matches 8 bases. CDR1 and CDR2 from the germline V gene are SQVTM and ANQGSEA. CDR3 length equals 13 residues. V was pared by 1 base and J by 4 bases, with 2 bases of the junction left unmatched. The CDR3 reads CSVEVGQGTEAFF. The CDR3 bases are TGCAGCGTTGAAGTCGGACAGGGCACTGAAGCTTTCTTT.

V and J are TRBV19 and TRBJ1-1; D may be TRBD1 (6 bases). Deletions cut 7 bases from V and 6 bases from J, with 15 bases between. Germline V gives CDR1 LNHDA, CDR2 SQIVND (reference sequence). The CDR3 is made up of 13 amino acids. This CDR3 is CASTPRGGAEAFF. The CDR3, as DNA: TGTGCCAGTACCCCCAGGGGAGGGGCTGAAGCTTTCTTT.

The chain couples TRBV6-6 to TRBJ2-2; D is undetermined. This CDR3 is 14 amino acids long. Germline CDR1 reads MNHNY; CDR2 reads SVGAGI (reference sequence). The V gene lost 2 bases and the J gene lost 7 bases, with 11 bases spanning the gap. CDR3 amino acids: CASSYDTIIGELFF. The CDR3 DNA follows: TGTGCCAGCAGTTACGACACCATCATCGGGGAGCTGTTTTTT.

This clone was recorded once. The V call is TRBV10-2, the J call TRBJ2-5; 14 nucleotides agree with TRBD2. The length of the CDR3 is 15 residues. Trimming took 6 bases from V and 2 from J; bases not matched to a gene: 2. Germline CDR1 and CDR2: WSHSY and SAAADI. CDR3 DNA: TGCGCCAGCAGGGGGACTAGCGGGGGACAAGAGACCCAGTACTTC. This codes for CASRGTSGGQETQYF.

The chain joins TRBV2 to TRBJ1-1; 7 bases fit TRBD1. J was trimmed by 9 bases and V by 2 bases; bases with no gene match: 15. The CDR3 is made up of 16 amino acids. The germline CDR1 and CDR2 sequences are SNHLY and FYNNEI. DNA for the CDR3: TGTGCCAGCAGTGAATCGTTCCCCGCCGGACAGGTTCAAGCTTTCTTT. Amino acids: CASSESFPAGQVQAFF.

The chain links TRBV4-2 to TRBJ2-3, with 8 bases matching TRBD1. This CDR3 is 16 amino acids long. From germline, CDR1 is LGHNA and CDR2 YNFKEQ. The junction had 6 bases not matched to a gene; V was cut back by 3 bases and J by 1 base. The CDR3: CASSQPGQDRTDTQYF. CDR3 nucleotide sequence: TGTGCCAGCAGCCAGCCGGGACAGGATCGCACAGATACGCAGTATTTT.

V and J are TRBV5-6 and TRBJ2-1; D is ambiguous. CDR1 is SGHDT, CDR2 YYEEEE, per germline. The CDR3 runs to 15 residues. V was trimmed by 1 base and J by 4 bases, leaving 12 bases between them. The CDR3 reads CASSLWQIGYNEQFF. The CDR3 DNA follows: TGTGCCAGCAGCTTGTGGCAGATAGGATACAATGAGCAGTTCTTC.

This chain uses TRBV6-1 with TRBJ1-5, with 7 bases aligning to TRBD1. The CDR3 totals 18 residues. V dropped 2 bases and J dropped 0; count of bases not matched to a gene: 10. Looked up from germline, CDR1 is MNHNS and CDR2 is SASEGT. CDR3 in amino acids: CASSETPLGQISNQPQHF. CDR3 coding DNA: TGTGCCAGCAGTGAAACCCCCCTGGGACAGATTAGCAATCAGCCCCAGCATTTT.

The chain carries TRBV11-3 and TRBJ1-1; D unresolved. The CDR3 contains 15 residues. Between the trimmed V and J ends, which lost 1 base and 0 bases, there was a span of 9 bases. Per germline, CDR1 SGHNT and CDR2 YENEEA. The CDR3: CASSLAGQMNTEAFF. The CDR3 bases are TGTGCCAGCAGCTTAGCAGGCCAGATGAACACTGAAGCTTTCTTT.